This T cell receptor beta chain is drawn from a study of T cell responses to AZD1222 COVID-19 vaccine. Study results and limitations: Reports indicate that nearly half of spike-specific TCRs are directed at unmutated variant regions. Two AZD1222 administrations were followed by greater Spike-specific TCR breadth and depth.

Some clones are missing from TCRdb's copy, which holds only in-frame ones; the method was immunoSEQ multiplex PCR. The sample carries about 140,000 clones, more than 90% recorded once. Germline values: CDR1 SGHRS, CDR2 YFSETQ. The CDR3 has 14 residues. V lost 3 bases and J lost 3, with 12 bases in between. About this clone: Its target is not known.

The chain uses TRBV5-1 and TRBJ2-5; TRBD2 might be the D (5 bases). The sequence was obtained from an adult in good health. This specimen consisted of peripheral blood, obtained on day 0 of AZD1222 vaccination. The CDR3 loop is CASSYVGVEETQYF. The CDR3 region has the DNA TGCGCCAGCAGCTACGTCGGGGTAGAAGAGACCCAGTACTTC.